This is a list of T cell receptor beta chains from one sample in a study of T cell responses to AZD1222 COVID-19 vaccine. Method: immunoSEQ multiplex PCR; TCRdb's copy keeps in-frame clones and lacks some. The repertoire holds 100,000 to 120,000 clones, with more than 70% as singletons. The sequencing here drew on peripheral blood, taken 28 days after the second AZD1222 dose. The receptors come from an adult who received the AZD1222 COVID-19 vaccine. CDR3s include the opening cysteine and the closing phenylalanine or tryptophan. A D gene is named only where the DNA matches it firmly. Clone sizes are given selectively: once, few, many, or a class where the clone is expanded.

>few|NA|TRBJ2-4|TRBV12-3/TRBV12-4
TGTGCCAGCAGTTTAGTTAACATTCAGTACTTC
CASSLVNIQYF
>many|NA|TRBJ1-6|TRBV28
TGTGCCAGCAGTTTGGGACGGGCAGGAGGTTCACCCCTCCACTTT
CASSLGRAGGSPLHF
>NA|NA|TRBJ1-3|TRBV5-6
TGTGCCAGCAGCTTCAGTCGCAACACCATATATTTT
CASSFSRNTIYF
>NA|NA|TRBJ2-1|TRBV7-2
TGTGCCAGCAGCCCGTCCCGGGACTACAATGAGCAGTTCTTC
CASSPSRDYNEQFF
>NA|TRBD1|TRBJ1-2|TRBV6-2/TRBV6-3
TGTGCCAGCAGCTTACAGGGGAGAGTTGTTGGCTACACCTTC
CASSLQGRVVGYTF
>NA|TRBD1|TRBJ1-1|TRBV5-4
TGTGCCAGCAGCTTGGAGGGGGCTAACCGGAACACTGAAGCTTTCTTT
CASSLEGANRNTEAFF
>NA|NA|TRBJ2-5|TRBV29-1
TGCAGCGCTCGACTAGACACGATAGAGACCCAGTACTTC
CSARLDTIETQYF
>once|NA|TRBJ1-1|TRBV5-1
TGCGCCAGCAATTTTAACGGGGGGACTGAAGCTTTCTTT
CASNFNGGTEAFF
>NA|NA|TRBJ2-2|TRBV7-8
TGTGCCAGCAGCTTAAATTCGGGGGGCTCGAACACCGGGGAGCTGTTTTTT
CASSLNSGGSNTGELFF
>NA|NA|TRBJ1-1|TRBV5-4
TGTGCCAGCAGCTTGGTTCTCGGGGGGAACACTGAAGCTTTCTTT
CASSLVLGGNTEAFF
>NA|TRBD1|TRBJ2-7|TRBV2
TGTGCCAGCAGTCAACGACAGGGGGCGCGCTACGAGCAGTACTTC
CASSQRQGARYEQYF
>NA|NA|TRBJ1-4|TRBV6-2/TRBV6-3
TGTGCCAGCAGCCCGGATGAAAAACTGTTTTTT
CASSPDEKLFF
>NA|NA|TRBJ2-7|TRBV5-1
TGCGCCAGCAGCATACAGGGAGGGGGGGTCGAGCAGTACTTC
CASSIQGGGVEQYF
>NA|TRBD1|TRBJ1-4|TRBV5-1
TGCGCCAGCAGCTTGGGGTCAGGGGGCACTGGTGAAAAACTGTTTTTT
CASSLGSGGTGEKLFF
>NA|NA|TRBJ2-7|TRBV27
TGTGCCAGCAGAGCAACCCGCGGTGAGCAGTACTTC
CASRATRGEQYF
>NA|NA|TRBJ1-2|TRBV6-2/TRBV6-3
TGTGCCAGCAGTTACTCCGCAGGGCTGAACTATGGCTACACCTTC
CASSYSAGLNYGYTF
>NA|NA|TRBJ2-1|TRBV27
TGTGCCAGCAGTTCCGCTGGCAGGGGGCAGTTCTTC
CASSSAGRGQFF
>NA|TRBD1|TRBJ1-2|TRBV28
TGTGCCAGCAGTTCAACGACAGGGAACTATGGCTACACCTTC
CASSSTTGNYGYTF
>NA|TRBD1|TRBJ1-1|TRBV5-1
TGCGCCAGCAGCTCCCAGGGGGGATTGAACACTGAAGCTTTCTTT
CASSSQGGLNTEAFF
>once|TRBD2|TRBJ2-7|TRBV19
TGTGCCAGTAGCGTTAGCGGGACCGCGTACGAGCAGTACTTC
CASSVSGTAYEQYF
>NA|TRBD1|TRBJ2-4|TRBV7-9
TGTGCCAGCAGCTTATTCCGGGACAGGACTACAGCCAAAAACATTCAGTACTTC
CASSLFRDRTTAKNIQYF
>NA|NA|TRBJ2-7|TRBV6-2/TRBV6-3
TGTGCCAGCAGTTACCCCTCCTACGAGCAGTACTTC
CASSYPSYEQYF
>NA|NA|TRBJ1-5|TRBV6-5
TGTGCCAGCAGCCGCCGGGACGGCAATCAGCCCCAGCATTTT
CASSRRDGNQPQHF
>NA|NA|TRBJ2-7|TRBV15
TGTGCCACCAGCAGAGATCCAGGACGCGTCGACGACGAGCAGTACTTC
CATSRDPGRVDDEQYF
>NA|NA|TRBJ1-1|TRBV11-3
TGTGCCAGCAGCTTAGGTTCGGGGGCGGCCACTGAAGCTTTCTTT
CASSLGSGAATEAFF
>NA|NA|TRBJ1-6|TRBV5-6
TGTGCCAGCAGCTTCTCCCCGGGACTCCAATCTTCACCCCTCCACTTT
CASSFSPGLQSSPLHF
>NA|NA|TRBJ2-2|TRBV7-9
TGTGCCAGCAGCTTATGGACACCGAACACCGGGGAGCTGTTTTTT
CASSLWTPNTGELFF
>NA|NA|TRBJ1-5|TRBV10-2
TGCGCCAGCAGCCTCCATAGCAATCAGCCCCAGCATTTT
CASSLHSNQPQHF
>once|TRBD2|TRBJ2-7|TRBV3-1/TRBV3-2
TGTGCCAGCAGCCGCACCGGGACTAGCTACTCCTACGAGCAGTACTTC
CASSRTGTSYSYEQYF
>NA|NA|TRBJ1-1|TRBV19
TGTGCCAGTAGCCCCGGCCGAACTGAAGCTTTCTTT
CASSPGRTEAFF
>NA|TRBD1|TRBJ1-4|TRBV12-3/TRBV12-4
TGTGCCAGCAGGGAACAGGGGAATGAAAAACTGTTTTTT
CASREQGNEKLFF
>NA|NA|TRBJ1-5|TRBV5-6
TGTGCCAGCAGCTTGTTCCTAGGATCAGAGTCCTCAGCCAATCAGCCCCAGCATTTT
CASSLFLGSESSANQPQHF
>NA|NA|TRBJ1-4|TRBV6-6
TGTGCCAGCAGATCTCCAATGGGTGAAAAACTGTTTTTT
CASRSPMGEKLFF
>NA|TRBD2|TRBJ2-7|TRBV7-9
TGTGCCAGCAGCACCCTAGCGGGGGGCACCTACGAGCAGTACTTC
CASSTLAGGTYEQYF
>NA|NA|TRBJ2-5|TRBV7-3
TGTGCCAGCAGCTTAATGGGCGGTTCGGGGGAGACCCAGTACTTC
CASSLMGGSGETQYF
>NA|TRBD1|TRBJ1-2|TRBV28
TGTGCCAGCAGTTATAGGGGGCGGGATGGCTACACCTTC
CASSYRGRDGYTF
>NA|NA|TRBJ1-5|TRBV9
TGTGCCAGCAGTAGGGGGGCAAGCAATCAGCCCCAGCATTTT
CASSRGASNQPQHF
>once|NA|TRBJ1-5|TRBV29-1
TGCAGCCCCCCTAAGTCTCTGGGAAGGGATCAGCCCCAGCATTTT
CSPPKSLGRDQPQHF
>NA|NA|TRBJ1-2|TRBV10-3
TGTGCCATCACCCCCTTCGCCGGCTATGAAAGCTACACCTTC
CAITPFAGYESYTF
>NA|NA|TRBJ1-1|TRBV29-1
TGCAGCGTAGAAAACACTGAAGCTTTCTTT
CSVENTEAFF
>NA|NA|TRBJ1-1|TRBV9
TGTGCCAGCAGCGTTGGGTCTGGGTGGAACACTGAAGCTTTCTTT
CASSVGSGWNTEAFF
>NA|NA|TRBJ1-3|TRBV19
TGTGCCAGCACGCGCTCGGGGGCTGGAAACACCATATATTTT
CASTRSGAGNTIYF
>few|NA|TRBJ1-1|TRBV11-2
TGTGCCAGCAGCTTAAACGGGTACACTGAAGCTTTCTTT
CASSLNGYTEAFF
>NA|NA|TRBJ2-5|TRBV6-1
TGTGCCAGCAGTGGCCAGGCGGGGCACGGTATGATGGCTAAGGAGACCCAGTACTTC
CASSGQAGHGMMAKETQYF
>NA|TRBD1|TRBJ1-2|TRBV18
TGTGCCAGCTCACCCCTAGGGACAGCCCCTTTGGATGGCTACACCTTC
CASSPLGTAPLDGYTF